Sequencing of this T cell receptor beta chain was carried out in a study of blood T cell repertoires in COVID-19. In the authors' workflow: Amplification of reference gene primers provided the estimated nucleated cell counts. Sequencing was performed with immunoSEQ multiplex PCR; in TCRdb, only in-frame clones are kept and a portion is missing. V and J calls and clone size are copied from that table; D and trimming were computed from the DNA. The repertoire holds tens of thousands of clones, with more than 85% as singletons. Looked up from germline, CDR1 is MNHEY and CDR2 is SMNVEV (reference sequence). With 2 bases removed from V and 5 bases from J, the gap between germline ends came to 9 bases. This CDR3 comprises 13 residues. This clone appeared once.

This sequence was found in a woman aged 70-85 years with COVID-19, enrolled during active disease. This chain uses TRBV27 with TRBJ1-1; D might be TRBD1 (5 bases). Sequencing input: peripheral blood. The CDR3 here is CASSLQGGTEAFF. CDR3 DNA sequence: TGTGCCAGCAGTTTACAGGGAGGGACTGAAGCTTTCTTT.